This T cell receptor (beta chain) was identified in a study of cytomegalovirus exposure and HLA in healthy donors. As for the study in general: From donors who were HLA-typed, an early data release held around 80 million unique TCRs. Notes on the study in general: Using the classifier, cytomegalovirus status was reportedly diagnosed with high specificity and sensitivity.

The trim removed 5 bases at V and 4 bases at J, leaving 3 bases unmatched. The CDR3 contains 16 residues. CDR1 and CDR2 from the germline V gene are SGHNT and YENEEA. Notes on this clone: What it binds is not known.

Every donor was a healthy person donating bone marrow. It was with 60 Vbeta and 13 Jbeta primers that the PCR ran. Clones were sequenced by immunoSEQ multiplex PCR, and TCRdb holds only the in-frame ones, with some missing. In the table there are just over 150,000 clones, 80% to 90% of which are singletons. The material sequenced was PBMCs. The chain joins TRBV11-3 to TRBJ2-3, with 16 bases lining up with TRBD2. This TCR came from a young man in good health and CMV-seronegative. The CDR3 coding sequence is TGTGCCAGCAGCCCCGGGACTAGCGGGAGGGCAGATACGCAGTATTTT. This gives the protein CASSPGTSGRADTQYF.